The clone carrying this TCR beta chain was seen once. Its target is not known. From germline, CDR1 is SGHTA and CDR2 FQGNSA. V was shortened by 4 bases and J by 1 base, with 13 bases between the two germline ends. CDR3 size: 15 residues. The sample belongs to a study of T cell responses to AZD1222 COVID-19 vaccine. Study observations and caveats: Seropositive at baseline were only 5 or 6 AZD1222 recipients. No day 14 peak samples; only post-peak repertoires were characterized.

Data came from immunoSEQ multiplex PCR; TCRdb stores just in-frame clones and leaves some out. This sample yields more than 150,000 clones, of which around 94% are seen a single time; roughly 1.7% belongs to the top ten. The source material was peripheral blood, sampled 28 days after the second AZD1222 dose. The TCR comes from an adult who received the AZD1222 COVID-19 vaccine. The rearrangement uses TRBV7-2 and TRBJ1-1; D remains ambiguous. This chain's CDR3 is CASSSGIGGNTEAFF. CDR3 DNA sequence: TGTGCCAGCAGCTCTGGTATCGGAGGGAACACTGAAGCTTTCTTT.